One and the same sample provided the 10 T cell receptor beta chains below, sequenced in a study of T cell clones after liver transplantation. Using immunoSEQ multiplex PCR, the repertoire was profiled, and TCRdb retains in-frame clones only, with some absent. This table holds tens of thousands of clones, under 90% found once. Specimen: CD4+ T cells from blood, collected 12 months after liver transplant. These receptors were taken from a human patient who received a liver transplant. Some T cells may be supplied by the graft donor.

This chain joins TRBV10-1 and TRBJ1-1, with unresolved D. V lost 9 bases and J 4 bases, leaving 12 bases between the germline ends. CDR1 is WNHNN and CDR2 is SYGVQD in the germline V gene (reference sequence). The CDR3 runs 12 residues. CDR3: CASSELGTEAFF. CDR3 sequence (DNA): TGCGCCAGTTCCGAGCTGGGCACTGAAGCTTTCTTT.

The rearrangement links TRBV28 to TRBJ2-7; 9 bases align to TRBD1. The CDR3 spans 16 residues. Germline V gives CDR1 MDHEN, CDR2 SYDVKM. The J segment lost 6 bases and the V segment lost 4 bases, leaving 13 bases of the junction unmatched. This CDR3 reads CASSSTQGALLREQYF. CDR3 nucleotide sequence: TGTGCCAGCAGTTCCACACAGGGGGCCCTACTACGCGAGCAGTACTTC.

This clone was counted a single time. The chain recombines TRBV5-6 with TRBJ2-1, with 7 bases lining up with TRBD1. This CDR3 has 14 amino acids. Losses at the gene ends were 5 bases for V and 4 bases for J; bases not matched to a gene: 6. The germline V gene has CDR1 SGHDT and CDR2 YYEEEE. In DNA form, the CDR3 reads TGTGCCAGCAGAAGGGGGCTCTTATACAATGAGCAGTTCTTC. This gives the protein CASRRGLLYNEQFF. The variable domain in full, with the rest retrieved from reference TRBV5-6 and TRBJ2-1, is DAGVTQSPTHLIKTRGQQVTLRCSPKSGHDTVSWYQQALGQGPQFIFQYYEEEERQRGNFPDRFSGHQFPNYSSELNVNALLLGDSALYLCASRRGLLYNEQFFGPGTRLTVL.

V usage is TRBV11-1 and J usage is TRBJ2-1; 15 bases match TRBD2. The germline V gene has CDR1 SGHAT and CDR2 FQDESV (reference sequence). The length of the CDR3 is 17 residues. Unmatched junction bases numbered 2, after V lost 4 bases and J lost 1 base. The CDR3 region is CASSSGLAGGSYNEQFF. The CDR3 DNA reads as TGTGCCAGCAGCTCGGGACTAGCGGGAGGTTCCTACAATGAGCAGTTCTTC.

This clone was counted a few times. This chain uses TRBV7-9 with TRBJ2-3; 10 bases fit TRBD2. The CDR3 length is 15 residues. Per germline, CDR1 SEHNR and CDR2 FQNEAQ (reference sequence). Trimming removed 7 bases from V and 0 bases from J; junction bases left unmatched: 4. Here the CDR3 DNA reads TGTGCCAGCACCCCGACTAGCGGGAGCACAGATACGCAGTATTTT. Translation gives CASTPTSGSTDTQYF.

This clone was observed a single time. The rearrangement links TRBV9 to TRBJ1-4; tentatively, D is TRBD1 (6 bases). Between the trimmed V and J ends, which lost 4 bases and 8 bases, there was a span of 21 bases. Looked up from germline, CDR1 is SGDLS and CDR2 is YYNGEE. The CDR3 length is 16 residues. CDR3: CASSPYTGSGWEKLFF. The DNA for the CDR3 is TGTGCCAGCAGCCCCTACACAGGGTCGGGCTGGGAAAAACTGTTTTTT.

The chain carries TRBV7-9 and TRBJ1-2; unclear D gene. V gave up 5 bases and J gave up 3 bases, with 4 bases separating them. Germline V gives CDR1 SEHNR, CDR2 FQNEAQ (reference sequence). This CDR3 has 11 residues. Written as DNA, the CDR3 is TGTGCCAGCAGCGGGGACTATGGCTACACCTTC. Its translation: CASSGDYGYTF.

The chain uses TRBV15 and TRBJ1-5; D is possibly TRBD1 (5 bases). This CDR3 comprises 15 residues. CDR1 and CDR2 (germline): LNHNV, YYDKDF (reference sequence). The V end lost 0 bases, the J end lost 4 bases, and 10 bases lay between the germline ends. The CDR3 loop is CATSRDRAGNQPQHF. CDR3 in DNA: TGTGCCACCAGCAGAGATCGGGCAGGGAATCAGCCCCAGCATTTT.

The J gene is TRBJ1-1, the V gene TRBV29-1; 8 bases agree with TRBD1. The V gene's germline CDR1 is SQVTM and CDR2 ANQGSEA. This CDR3 has 12 residues. Trimming took 8 bases from V and 3 from J; bases not matched to a gene: 5. CDR3 in DNA: TGCAGCCCCCACAGGGGGGACACTGAAGCTTTCTTT. It translates to CSPHRGDTEAFF. The complete variable domain, with remaining parts taken from reference TRBV29-1 and TRBJ1-1, reads SAVISQKPSRDICQRGTSLTIQCQVDSQVTMMFWYRQQPGQSLTLIATANQGSEATYESGFVIDKFPISRPNLTFSTLTVSNMSPEDSSIYLCSPHRGDTEAFFGQGTRLTVV.

The chain links TRBV19 to TRBJ2-2, with D possibly being TRBD1 or TRBD2 (5 bases each). The CDR3 extends over 14 amino acids. CDR1 is LNHDA, CDR2 SQIVND, per germline (reference sequence). V gave up 8 bases and J gave up 2 bases, with 12 bases separating them. As DNA, the CDR3 is TGTGCCAGTCGCTGGGACGCCAACACCGGGGAGCTGTTTTTT. Translation: CASRWDANTGELFF. Based on the CDR3 plus reference TRBV19 and TRBJ2-2, the full variable domain is DGGITQSPKYLFRKEGQNVTLSCEQNLNHDAMYWYRQDPGQGLRLIYYSQIVNDFQKGDIAEGYSVSREKKESFPLTVTSAQKNPTAFYLCASRWDANTGELFFGEGSRLTVL.